This T cell receptor beta chain stems from a study of identical twins' blood T cells. Study-wide findings and caveats: Twin repertoire similarity may partly reflect shared environment.

TCR cDNA libraries came from RNA via a modified published protocol. TCRdb independently ran MiXCR on the 5' RACE reads; one entry per CDR3 protein. The sample has 350,000 to 400,000 distinct CDR3 sequences; under 30% are singletons. CDR1 and CDR2 (germline): SGHDT, YYEEEE. This CDR3 has 13 residues. V was clipped by 4 bases and J by 7 bases, with 12 bases between them. On this clonotype itself: Antigen: not known.

Sample: PBMCs. This TCR came from a woman between 18 and 55 years old in good health. The J gene is TRBJ2-1, the V gene TRBV5-6, with D possibly TRBD2 on 7 matching bases. The DNA of the CDR3 is TGTGCCAGCAGCGGGGGGGCCAAGAATGAGCAGTTCTTC. Amino acid sequence: CASSGGAKNEQFF.